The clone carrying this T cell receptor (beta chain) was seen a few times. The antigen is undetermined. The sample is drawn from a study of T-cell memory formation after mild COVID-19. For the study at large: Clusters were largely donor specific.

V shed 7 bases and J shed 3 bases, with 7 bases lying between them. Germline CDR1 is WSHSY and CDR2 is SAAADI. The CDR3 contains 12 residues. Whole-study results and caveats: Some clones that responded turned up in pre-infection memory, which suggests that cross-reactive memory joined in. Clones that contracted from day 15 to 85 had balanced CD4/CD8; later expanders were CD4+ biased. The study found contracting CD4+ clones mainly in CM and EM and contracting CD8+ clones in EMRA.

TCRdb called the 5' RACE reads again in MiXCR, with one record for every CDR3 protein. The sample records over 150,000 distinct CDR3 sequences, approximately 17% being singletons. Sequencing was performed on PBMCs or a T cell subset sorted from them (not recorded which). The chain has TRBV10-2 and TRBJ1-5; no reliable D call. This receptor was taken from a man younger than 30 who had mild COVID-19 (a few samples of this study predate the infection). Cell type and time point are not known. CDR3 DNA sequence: TGCGCCAGCAACGGACCCAATCAGCCCCAGCATTTT. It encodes CASNGPNQPQHF.